This TCR beta chain was sequenced for a study of cytomegalovirus exposure and HLA in healthy donors. Looking at the study overall: Within an early data release were approximately 85 million unique TCRs drawn from HLA-typed donors.

Trimming at V came to 5 bases and at J to 4 bases, leaving 4 bases not matched to a gene. The CDR3 runs to 14 residues. The germline CDR1 and CDR2 sequences are SEHNR and FQNEAQ (reference sequence). PCR amplification relied on 60 Vbeta primers (plus 13 Jbeta primers). Clones were read by immunoSEQ multiplex PCR, and TCRdb kept only the in-frame ones, dropping some. The sample yields 130,000 or so clones, about two thirds seen once. Findings and caveats of the study: Within an earlier analysis, most TCR beta V segments proved productive either about 87% or about 30% of the time.

Concerning this clone: Antigen specificity is unknown.

This rearrangement joins TRBV7-9 to TRBJ2-2, with TRBD2 identical over 7 bases. Sequences were obtained from PBMCs. This TCR was sampled from a man aged 35 to 55 in good health and CMV-seropositive. The CDR3 here is CASSPSGGTGELFF. The CDR3, as DNA: TGTGCCAGCAGCCCTAGCGGAGGCACCGGGGAGCTGTTTTTT.